What follows is one TCR beta chain and its context. This CDR3 region has 15 residues. Germline CDR1 is MNHEY and CDR2 is SVGAGI. These data originate in a study of monozygotic twins with inflammatory bowel disease. TCRdb re-called the 5' RACE reads; one entry per CDR3 protein, DNA not given. The sample has 330,000 or so distinct CDR3 sequences. The V gene is TRBV6-5, the J gene TRBJ2-6. The TCR sequence derives from a human donor with ulcerative colitis or Crohn's disease, or a healthy co-twin of an affected twin (not recorded which). The specimen sequenced was blood. The CDR3 loop reads CASSYIGAGANVLTF.